Following are 27 T cell receptor beta chains from one sample sequenced in a study of CD8 T cells in ankylosing spondylitis. TCRdb itself ran the 5' RACE reads through MiXCR, one entry per CDR3 protein. The sample carries some 46,000 distinct CDR3 sequences, 9.5% to 12% recorded once. Material for sequencing was blood, either unsorted or a sorted T cell fraction (not recorded which). The source is a male donor with ankylosing spondylitis or in good health (not recorded which).

This clonotype was seen repeatedly, ten times or more. The rearrangement joins TRBV10-3 to TRBJ2-1; 11 bases match TRBD1. The trim removed 6 bases at V and 7 bases at J, leaving 14 bases unmatched. The CDR3 has 17 residues. Germline CDR1 reads ENHRY; CDR2 reads SYGVKD. In DNA, the CDR3 is TGTGCCATCAGCTCCTTCCCGGGACAGGGGGGGGAGAATGAGCAGTTCTTC. Protein product: CAISSFPGQGGENEQFF.

This clonotype was picked up many times. The gene calls are TRBV30 and TRBJ1-5; no clear D gene. The germline V gene has CDR1 GTSNPN and CDR2 SVGIG (reference sequence). V was pared by 2 bases and J by 2 bases, with 7 bases between. CDR3 length: 13 amino acids. CDR3 sequence (DNA): TGTGCCTGGAGTCCGGAGGGCAATCAGCCCCAGCATTTT. It yields the protein CAWSPEGNQPQHF.

The table lists this clonotype with many counts. The V and J genes are TRBV6-2 or TRBV6-3 and TRBJ1-2; D unclear. This CDR3 comprises 16 residues. CDR1 and CDR2 from the germline V gene are MNHEY and SVGEGT. Trimming removed 4 bases from V and 7 bases from J, with 22 bases in between. This chain's CDR3 is CASSFSLQGPLGGYTF. The CDR3 DNA follows: TGTGCCAGCAGTTTTAGCCTACAAGGCCCCTTGGGTGGCTACACCTTC.

The table lists this clonotype with many counts. The chain links TRBV18 to TRBJ2-7; no firm D call. Trimming took off 5 bases at V and 2 bases at J, with 13 bases between the two ends. Germline CDR1 reads KGHSH; CDR2 reads LQKENI. The CDR3 extends over 14 amino acids. Written as DNA, the CDR3 is TGTGCCAGCTCAGGTACGGAAAATACCTACGAGCAGTACTTC. This gives the protein CASSGTENTYEQYF.

The count of this clonotype is one. This could be a read error, since a much larger clone is one nucleotide away. The chain joins TRBV25-1 to TRBJ2-5, with D possibly matching TRBD2 (5 bases). The CDR3 has 11 amino acids. Trimming took 2 bases from V and 8 from J, leaving 6 bases between them. Germline V gene lookup returns CDR1 MGHDK and CDR2 SYGVNS. The chain's CDR3 is CASSERDTQYF. CDR3 bases: TGTGCCAGCAGTGAACGGGATACCCAGTACTTC.

This clonotype showed up many times. The V and J genes are TRBV20-1 and TRBJ2-7; TRBD1 matches at 7 bases. Trimming took 5 bases from V and 0 from J; bases not matched to a gene: 10. Germline V gives CDR1 DFQATT, CDR2 SNEGSKA (reference sequence). The CDR3 sequence is 15 residues long. The CDR3 sequence: CSAEPGQEPSYEQYF. CDR3 DNA sequence: TGCAGTGCTGAGCCAGGACAGGAGCCCTCCTACGAGCAGTACTTC.

There are many counts of this clonotype. The chain joins TRBV29-1 to TRBJ2-1, with 10 bases that match TRBD2. This CDR3 is 14 amino acids long. Trimming at V came to 3 bases and at J to 8 bases, leaving 7 bases not matched to a gene. The germline V gene encodes CDR1 SQVTM and CDR2 ANQGSEA. The CDR3 reads CSVDRSAGGDEQFF. In nucleotides, the CDR3 is TGCAGCGTTGATCGTTCAGCGGGGGGGGATGAGCAGTTCTTC.

This clonotype has ten or more counts. The chain links TRBV5-1 to TRBJ2-7; TRBD2 matches at 10 bases. The CDR3 length is 16 residues. Losses at the gene ends were 3 bases for V and 0 bases for J; bases not matched to a gene: 6. Looked up from germline, CDR1 is SGHRS and CDR2 is YFSETQ. Here the CDR3 DNA reads TGCGCCAGCAGCTGGACTAGCGGCCTTAGCTCCTACGAGCAGTACTTC. This translates into CASSWTSGLSSYEQYF. Supplemented by reference TRBV5-1 and TRBJ2-7, the full variable domain reads KAGVTQTPRYLIKTRGQQVTLSCSPISGHRSVSWYQQTPGQGLQFLFEYFSETQRNKGNFPGRFSGRQFSNSRSEMNVSTLELGDSALYLCASSWTSGLSSYEQYFGPGTRLTVT.

Remarks on this clonotype: At one of its ends the junction is not consistent with the germline gene, which may arise from a read error. The rearrangement links TRBV3-1 to TRBJ2-3; weak D call: TRBD2 (5 bases). Per the germline V gene, CDR1 is LGHDT and CDR2 is YNNKEL (reference sequence). This CDR3 has 19 amino acids. The CDR3 is CTSSLFLYDGELYGDTQYF. DNA for the CDR3: TGTACCAGCAGTTTATTCCTATATGATGGGGAGCTCTACGGAGATACGCAGTATTTT.

This clonotype was seen many times. The chain carries TRBV2 and TRBJ1-2; weak D call: TRBD1 (5 bases). The V gene's germline CDR1 is SNHLY and CDR2 FYNNEI. Deletions cut 5 bases from V and 4 bases from J, with 14 bases between. The CDR3 loop spans 14 amino acids. The CDR3 DNA is TGTGCCAGCAGTCCAGGGATCTCAATCTATGGCTACACCTTC. It translates to CASSPGISIYGYTF.

This clonotype was counted ten times or more. This chain joins TRBV18 and TRBJ2-5, with TRBD2 matching over 8 bases. Germline loops: CDR1 KGHSH, CDR2 LQKENI. This CDR3 spans 13 amino acids. The V and J ends lost 7 bases and 5 bases, in that order; junction bases with no gene match: 6. In nucleotides, the CDR3 is TGTGCCAGCTTCGGACTAGCAGGGGAGACCCAGTACTTC. It encodes CASFGLAGETQYF.

This clonotype appeared many times. The chain couples TRBV28 to TRBJ1-5; 11 positions agree with TRBD1. Germline V gives CDR1 MDHEN, CDR2 SYDVKM. The CDR3 consists of 16 residues. Losses at the gene ends were 5 bases for V and 5 bases for J; bases not matched to a gene: 8. The CDR3 DNA reads TGTGCCAGCAGTCTGCCTGGACAGGGGGCCGATCAGCCCCAGCATTTT. It codes for CASSLPGQGADQPQHF.

The chain is built from TRBV12-3 or TRBV12-4 and TRBJ2-4, with 8 bases identical to TRBD2. The CDR3 covers 16 residues. The trim removed 5 bases at V and 9 bases at J, leaving 15 bases unmatched. CDR3 amino acids: CASSPPDGGRKGIQYF. The CDR3 DNA sequence: TGTGCCAGCAGTCCCCCGGACGGCGGGAGGAAAGGCATTCAGTACTTC.

The rearrangement uses TRBV7-9 and TRBJ1-1; D gene unclear. V was shortened by 4 bases and J by 3 bases, with 15 bases between the two germline ends. This CDR3 has 15 residues. Germline CDR1 is SEHNR and CDR2 is FQNEAQ (reference sequence). CDR3 sequence: CASSSGPRWDTEAFF. The CDR3 coding sequence is TGTGCCAGCAGCTCAGGCCCCCGTTGGGACACTGAAGCTTTCTTT.

This clonotype was recorded many times. The chain employs TRBV5-1 and TRBJ2-5; possible D gene TRBD1, 5 bases. Germline V gene lookup returns CDR1 SGHRS and CDR2 YFSETQ. Trimming took 2 bases from V and 4 from J, leaving 12 bases between them. The CDR3 has 14 amino acids. The CDR3 loop is CASSLQDRRETQYF. The CDR3 DNA reads TGCGCCAGCAGCTTACAAGACAGACGAGAGACCCAGTACTTC.

This clonotype was observed many times. The chain joins TRBV29-1 to TRBJ2-5; TRBD1 agrees at 7 bases. V lost 4 bases, J lost 5 bases, and 10 bases stayed unmatched. The CDR3 consists of 14 residues. Germline V CDR1 and CDR2: SQVTM, ANQGSEA. The CDR3 region is CSVVTGRVGETQYF. The CDR3 region has the DNA TGCAGCGTTGTGACAGGGCGAGTCGGGGAGACCCAGTACTTC.

The count of this clonotype is one. A clone one base away is much larger, so this may be a read error. The chain has TRBV20-1 and TRBJ2-7; TRBD2 might be the D (5 bases). Looked up from germline, CDR1 is DFQATT and CDR2 is SNEGSKA (reference sequence). This CDR3 comprises 14 residues. This chain's CDR3 is CSTRVRGVSYEQYF. CDR3 sequence (DNA): TGCAGTACTAGAGTTCGGGGTGTCTCCTACGAGCAGTACTTC.

The chain recombines TRBV12-3 or TRBV12-4 with TRBJ2-3; D gene ambiguous. The length of the CDR3 is 18 residues. The CDR3 protein is CTISLTVRTVSRTDTQYF. For the CDR3, the DNA is TGTACCATCAGTTTAACCGTGAGGACGGTCTCTCGCACAGATACGCAGTATTTT.

This clonotype showed up just a few times. The chain carries TRBV5-1 and TRBJ2-2; D unresolved. Germline V gene data show CDR1 as SGHRS and CDR2 as YFSETQ. Deletions cut 4 bases from V and 6 bases from J, with 7 bases between. This CDR3 comprises 12 residues. The CDR3 loop reads CASSEGSGELFF. The DNA for the CDR3 is TGCGCCAGCAGCGAAGGCTCCGGGGAGCTGTTTTTT.

In this sample, this clonotype turned up many times. The chain couples TRBV28 to TRBJ2-7, with no clear D. With 3 bases removed from V and 5 bases from J, the gap between germline ends came to 11 bases. The CDR3 covers 13 residues. Germline loops: CDR1 MDHEN, CDR2 SYDVKM. CDR3 in amino acids: CASSFQGIHEQYF. The CDR3 region has the DNA TGTGCCAGCAGTTTCCAAGGTATCCACGAGCAGTACTTC.

This clonotype was counted between two and nine times. The chain couples TRBV6-1 to TRBJ2-3; 8 positions match TRBD1. This CDR3 contains 14 residues. The germline V gene encodes CDR1 MNHNS and CDR2 SASEGT. V was clipped by 6 bases and J by 6 bases; unmatched bases: 8. In nucleotides, the CDR3 is TGTGCCAGCAGCTCCGACAGGGGCGGGGATACGCAGTATTTT. This gives the protein CASSSDRGGDTQYF.

This clonotype was seen at least ten times. This chain links TRBV5-1 with TRBJ1-1; maybe TRBD1 (5 bases). CDR1 and CDR2 from the germline V gene are SGHRS and YFSETQ. The V end lost 3 bases, the J end lost 0 bases, and 12 bases lay between the germline ends. The CDR3 runs 15 residues. CDR3 amino acids: CASSSRESMNTEAFF. The CDR3 DNA sequence: TGCGCCAGCAGCTCCAGGGAGAGCATGAACACTGAAGCTTTCTTT.

In this sample, this clonotype turned up many times. The V gene is TRBV10-3, the J gene TRBJ1-3; 7 positions match TRBD1. The V gene end was trimmed by 2 bases and the J gene end by 4 bases; junction bases not matched to a gene: 8. CDR3 length equals 16 residues. Germline CDR1 is ENHRY and CDR2 is SYGVKD. CDR3 in DNA: TGTGCCATCAGTGAGACGACAGGGAGAGCGGGAAACACCATATATTTT. Translated, it gives CAISETTGRAGNTIYF.

This clonotype has a count of ten or more. This chain links TRBV27 with TRBJ2-1, with unresolved D. CDR1 and CDR2 from the germline V gene are MNHEY and SMNVEV (reference sequence). This CDR3 region has 17 residues. Trimming cost V 0 bases and J 0 bases, with 12 bases left between them. This CDR3 reads CASSLSLTDLSYNEQFF. DNA for the CDR3: TGTGCCAGCAGTTTATCGCTGACCGACCTCTCCTACAATGAGCAGTTCTTC.

The table lists this clonotype with many counts. The chain employs TRBV29-1 and TRBJ2-5; D ambiguous. Germline V gives CDR1 SQVTM, CDR2 ANQGSEA. The CDR3 runs to 10 residues. Between the trimmed V and J ends, which lost 1 base and 4 bases, there was a span of 1 base. CDR3: CSVEVETQYF. The CDR3 nucleotides are TGCAGCGTTGAAGTAGAGACCCAGTACTTC.

The rearrangement joins TRBV7-8 to TRBJ1-5, with a possible D match to TRBD1 (6 bases). CDR3 length: 16 residues. Germline V CDR1 and CDR2: SGHVS, FQNEAQ. Trimming removed 2 bases at V and 4 bases at J, with 15 bases between. In DNA form, the CDR3 reads TGTGCCAGCAGCTTACGGGCAGGGGCCGTGAATCAGCCCCAGCATTTT. It specifies CASSLRAGAVNQPQHF.

This clonotype was found many times. The rearrangement joins TRBV5-1 to TRBJ2-5; D is perhaps TRBD1 or TRBD2 (5 bases each). The CDR3 runs to 16 residues. V shed 2 bases and J shed 5 bases, with 19 bases lying between them. CDR1 and CDR2 from the germline V gene are SGHRS and YFSETQ. The CDR3 region is CASSFGVLGVQETQYF. The CDR3 bases are TGCGCCAGCAGCTTCGGGGTACTAGGGGTCCAGGAGACCCAGTACTTC.